These 13 T cell receptor beta chains originate from one sample sequenced in a study of cytomegalovirus exposure and HLA in healthy donors. The PCR was carried out with 60 Vbeta primers and 13 Jbeta primers. The data were produced by immunoSEQ multiplex PCR, yet TCRdb's version contains in-frame clones alone and is incomplete. In the table there are 130,000 to 150,000 clones, approximately 80% of which are singletons. The sample consisted of PBMCs. These receptors were collected from a man aged 35 to 55 in good health and CMV-seropositive.

The chain combines TRBV7-9 with TRBJ1-2; D gene unclear. Germline V gene sequence: CDR1 SEHNR, CDR2 FQNEAQ (reference sequence). This CDR3 has 15 amino acids. V lost 0 bases and J 4 bases, leaving 12 bases between the germline ends. The DNA of the CDR3 is TGTGCCAGCAGCTTAGCAGAGGGCGGAGTCTATGGCTACACCTTC. Protein: CASSLAEGGVYGYTF. The variable domain in full, completed from reference TRBV7-9 and TRBJ1-2, reads DTGVSQNPRHKITKRGQNVTFRCDPISEHNRLYWYRQTLGQGPEFLTYFQNEAQLEKSRLLSDRFSAERPKGSFSTLEIQRTEQGDSAMYLCASSLAEGGVYGYTFGSGTRLTVV.

This chain joins TRBV5-1 and TRBJ1-4; D might be TRBD1 (5 bases). The V end lost 4 bases, the J end lost 7 bases, and 14 bases lay between the germline ends. Germline CDR1 SGHRS, CDR2 YFSETQ. The length of the CDR3 is 14 residues. The CDR3 sequence: CASSPFGQLEKLFF. DNA for the CDR3: TGCGCCAGCAGCCCATTCGGACAACTTGAAAAACTGTTTTTT.

V and J are TRBV5-1 and TRBJ1-2; possibly TRBD1 for D (5 bases). Trimming left V 4 bases short and J 5 bases short, with 18 bases between. CDR1 SGHRS and CDR2 YFSETQ come from the germline V gene. This CDR3 region has 15 residues. The CDR3 coding sequence is TGCGCCAGCAGCCCGGACGGGGGGGGTGGATATGGCTACACCTTC. This translates into CASSPDGGGGYGYTF.

Worth noting for this clone: Other DNA sequences in the sample encode the same CDR3. This sequence joins TRBV30 and TRBJ1-2, with a weak D call TRBD1 (5 bases). Germline CDR1 reads GTSNPN; CDR2 reads SVGIG (reference sequence). CDR3 length equals 15 residues. V dropped 2 bases and J dropped 4 bases, with 17 bases sitting between them. CDR3 amino acids: CAWSLPGQGSYGYTF. The CDR3 DNA sequence: TGTGCCTGGAGTCTCCCCGGACAAGGTTCCTATGGCTACACCTTC.

The chain has TRBV29-1 and TRBJ1-1, with D possibly being TRBD1 (6 bases). The CDR3 contains 14 residues. Germline V gene lookup returns CDR1 SQVTM and CDR2 ANQGSEA. The DNA for the CDR3 is TGCAGTGGCGCCCCCCAAACAGGGACGATTGAAGCTTTCTTT. Its translation is CSGAPQTGTIEAFF.

The V call is TRBV27, the J call TRBJ2-7; TRBD1 is a possible D gene (6 bases). Germline CDR1 and CDR2: MNHEY and SMNVEV (reference sequence). Deletions cut 5 bases from V and 6 bases from J, with 14 bases between. The CDR3 length is 13 residues. The CDR3 coding sequence is TGTGCCAGCAGTGGGGGCAGGGTAACCGAGCAGTACTTC. It codes for CASSGGRVTEQYF.

CDR3 coding DNA: TGCGCCAGCAGCTTGGCGGGGGGCACCGGGGAGCTGTTTTTT. It specifies CASSLAGGTGELFF. The genes are TRBV5-1 and TRBJ2-2, with 7 positions matching TRBD2. V was pared by 0 bases and J by 4 bases, with 0 bases of the junction left unmatched. CDR3 length equals 14 residues. Looked up from germline, CDR1 is SGHRS and CDR2 is YFSETQ.

This clone came up a few times. The gene calls are TRBV7-9 and TRBJ2-7; the D gene is possibly TRBD2 (5 bases). There are 13 residues in the CDR3. Germline V lookup: CDR1 SEHNR, CDR2 FQNEAQ (reference sequence). Deletions cut 8 bases from V and 3 bases from J, with 14 bases between. The DNA for the CDR3 is TGTGCCAGCGGAAAAACTAGTAACTACGAGCAGTACTTC. Amino acid sequence: CASGKTSNYEQYF.

The chain carries TRBV6-5 and TRBJ1-2, with D perhaps TRBD1 (6 bases). The germline V gene has CDR1 MNHEY and CDR2 SVGAGI. V shed 6 bases and J shed 5 bases, with 10 bases lying between them. The CDR3 has 12 residues. The CDR3 sequence: CASSRQEYGYTF. The CDR3 DNA sequence: TGTGCCAGCAGCCGACAGGAGTATGGCTACACCTTC.

This clone was observed once. The V and J genes are TRBV11-2 and TRBJ2-7, with D perhaps matching TRBD2 (5 bases). The V gene's germline CDR1 is SGHAT and CDR2 FQNNGV. V lost 5 bases and J lost 3, with 5 bases in between. This CDR3 spans 11 amino acids. The DNA of the CDR3 is TGTGCCAGCAGCCGGGACTACGAGCAGTACTTC. This translates into CASSRDYEQYF.

The gene calls are TRBV9 and TRBJ2-3, with TRBD1 matching 8 bases. This CDR3 region has 16 residues. The junction had 11 bases not matched to a gene; V was cut back by 3 bases and J by 5 bases. Germline CDR1 SGDLS, CDR2 YYNGEE. CDR3 DNA: TGTGCCAGCAGCGCCCAGACAGGGGATCTCGGAGATACGCAGTATTTT. Protein product: CASSAQTGDLGDTQYF.

The rearrangement uses TRBV5-1 and TRBJ2-1, with TRBD2 matching 8 bases. CDR1 and CDR2 (germline): SGHRS, YFSETQ. J was trimmed by 9 bases and V by 0 bases; bases with no gene match: 5. CDR3 size: 14 residues. The CDR3 loop reads CASSLGGSGGEQFF. The CDR3 DNA follows: TGCGCCAGCAGCTTGGGCGGGAGCGGGGGTGAGCAGTTCTTC.

V and J are TRBV11-2 and TRBJ1-2, with 7 bases matching TRBD1. The CDR3 length is 16 residues. The junction had 6 bases not matched to a gene; V was cut back by 0 bases and J by 2 bases. Germline lookup yields CDR1 SGHAT and CDR2 FQNNGV. CDR3 residues: CASSLDQRGRNYGYTF. As DNA, the CDR3 is TGTGCCAGCAGCTTAGATCAGAGGGGGCGAAACTATGGCTACACCTTC.